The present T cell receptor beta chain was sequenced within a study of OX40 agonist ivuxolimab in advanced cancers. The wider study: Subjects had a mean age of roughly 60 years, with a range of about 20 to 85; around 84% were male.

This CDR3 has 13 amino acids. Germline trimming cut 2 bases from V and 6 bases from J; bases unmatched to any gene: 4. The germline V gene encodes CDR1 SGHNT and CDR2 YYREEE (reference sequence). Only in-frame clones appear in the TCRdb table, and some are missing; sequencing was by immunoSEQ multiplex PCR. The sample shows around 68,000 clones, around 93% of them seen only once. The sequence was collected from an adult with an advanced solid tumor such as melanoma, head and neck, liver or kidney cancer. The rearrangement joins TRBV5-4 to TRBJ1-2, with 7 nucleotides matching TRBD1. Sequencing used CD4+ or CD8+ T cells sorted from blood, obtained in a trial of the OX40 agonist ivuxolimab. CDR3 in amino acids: CASSFTGANGYTF. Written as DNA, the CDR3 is TGTGCCAGCAGCTTTACAGGGGCAAATGGCTACACCTTC.